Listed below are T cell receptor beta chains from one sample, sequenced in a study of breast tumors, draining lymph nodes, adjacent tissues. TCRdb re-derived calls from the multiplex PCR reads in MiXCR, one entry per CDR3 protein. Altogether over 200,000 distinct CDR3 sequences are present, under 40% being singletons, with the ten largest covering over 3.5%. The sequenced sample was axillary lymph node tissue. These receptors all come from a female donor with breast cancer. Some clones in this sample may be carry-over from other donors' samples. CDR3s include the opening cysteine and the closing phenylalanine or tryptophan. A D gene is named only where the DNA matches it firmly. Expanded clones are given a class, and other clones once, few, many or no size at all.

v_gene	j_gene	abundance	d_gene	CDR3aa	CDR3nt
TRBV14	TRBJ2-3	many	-	CASSHTSSSTDTQYF	TGTGCCAGCAGCCACACTAGCTCGTCCACAGATACGCAGTATTTT
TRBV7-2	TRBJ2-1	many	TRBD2	CASSLTSGGYEQFF	TGTGCCAGCAGCTTGACTAGCGGGGGGTATGAGCAGTTCTTC
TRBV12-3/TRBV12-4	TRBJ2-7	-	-	CASGNPRGARYEQYF	TGTGCCAGCGGAAACCCAAGGGGCGCAAGGTACGAGCAGTACTTC
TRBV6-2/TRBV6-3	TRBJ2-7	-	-	CASSYSTGYEQYF	TGTGCCAGCAGTTACTCGACGGGCTACGAGCAGTACTTC
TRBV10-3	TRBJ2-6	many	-	CATGQGANVLTF	TGTGCCACTGGACAGGGGGCCAACGTCCTGACTTTC
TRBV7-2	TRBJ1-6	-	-	CASSLERGVGDQPLHF	TGTGCCAGCAGCTTAGAACGCGGGGTTGGGGATCAGCCCCTCCACTTT
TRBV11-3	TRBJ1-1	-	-	CASSPRPTENTEAFF	TGTGCCAGCAGCCCCCGACCCACAGAGAACACTGAAGCTTTCTTT
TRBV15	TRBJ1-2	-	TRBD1	CATGGNRGVYGYTF	TGTGCCACCGGGGGGAACAGGGGGGTGTATGGCTACACCTTC
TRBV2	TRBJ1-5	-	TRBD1	CASNLGQGNQPQHF	TGTGCTAGCAACTTGGGACAGGGGAATCAGCCCCAGCATTTT
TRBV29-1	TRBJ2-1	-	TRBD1	CSVPMGQLARNEQFF	TGCAGCGTTCCCATGGGACAGCTGGCGAGGAATGAGCAGTTCTTC
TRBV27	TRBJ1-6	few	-	CASSLSQGWSLHF	TGTGCCAGCAGTTTATCTCAGGGTTGGTCCCTCCACTTT
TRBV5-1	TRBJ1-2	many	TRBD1	CASSSGDRRGYTF	TGCGCCAGCAGCTCGGGGGACAGGAGGGGCTACACCTTC
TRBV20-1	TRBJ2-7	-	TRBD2	CSARDRTSGRGEQYF	TGCAGTGCTAGAGATAGGACTAGCGGGAGAGGCGAGCAGTACTTC
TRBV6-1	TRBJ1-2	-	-	CASNPGWGTNYGYTF	TGTGCCAGCAATCCCGGTTGGGGTACCAACTATGGCTACACCTTC
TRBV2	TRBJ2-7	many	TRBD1	CASSDPGQPSYEQYF	TGTGCCAGCTCCGACCCGGGACAGCCCTCCTACGAGCAGTACTTC
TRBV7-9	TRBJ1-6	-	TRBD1	CASSPGTGMNSPLHF	TGTGCCAGCAGTCCTGGGACAGGGATGAACTCACCCCTCCACTTT
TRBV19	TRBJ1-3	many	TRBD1	CASSKLTGDSGNTIYF	TGTGCCAGTAGTAAGTTGACAGGGGACTCTGGAAACACCATATATTTT
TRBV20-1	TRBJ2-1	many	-	CSAGRRDRYNEQFF	TGCAGTGCTGGGCGTCGGGACCGCTACAATGAGCAGTTCTTC
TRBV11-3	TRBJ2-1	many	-	CASSLGLGNEQFF	TGTGCCAGCAGCTTAGGCCTGGGGAATGAGCAGTTCTTC
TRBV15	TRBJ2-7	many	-	CAVEGGSSYEQYF	TGTGCCGTTGAGGGGGGGTCTAGTTACGAGCAGTACTTC
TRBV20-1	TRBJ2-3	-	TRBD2	CSAELAGDTQYF	TGCAGTGCTGAACTAGCGGGAGATACGCAGTATTTT
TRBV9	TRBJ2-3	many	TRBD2	CASSPNPGGSTDTQYF	TGTGCCAGCAGCCCCAACCCGGGAGGAAGCACAGATACGCAGTATTTT
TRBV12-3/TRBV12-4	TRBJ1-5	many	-	CASKGGGQPQHF	TGTGCCAGCAAGGGGGGCGGTCAGCCCCAGCATTTT
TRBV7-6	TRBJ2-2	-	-	CASSTEGTGELFF	TGTGCCAGCAGCACGGAGGGGACCGGGGAGCTGTTTTTT
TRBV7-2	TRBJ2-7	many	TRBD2	CASSLRLAAYEQYF	TGTGCCAGCAGCTTAAGACTAGCGGCCTACGAGCAGTACTTC
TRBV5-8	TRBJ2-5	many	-	CASSPAGQGQETQYF	TGTGCCAGCAGCCCCGCAGGGCAGGGCCAAGAGACCCAGTACTTC
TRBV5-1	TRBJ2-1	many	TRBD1	CASSPQGAGRNEQFF	TGCGCCAGCAGCCCACAGGGGGCAGGTAGGAATGAGCAGTTCTTC
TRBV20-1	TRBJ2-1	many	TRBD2	CSALRLAGGLNEQFF	TGCAGTGCCCTGAGACTAGCGGGAGGATTGAATGAGCAGTTCTTC
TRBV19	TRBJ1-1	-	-	CASSINRDFEAFF	TGTGCCAGTAGTATAAACCGAGACTTTGAAGCTTTCTTT
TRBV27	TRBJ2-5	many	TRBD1	CASSTIRGRSETQYF	TGTGCCAGCAGTACCATCAGGGGGCGATCAGAGACCCAGTACTTC
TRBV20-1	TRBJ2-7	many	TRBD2	CSARRAGGNEQYF	TGCAGTGCCAGACGTGCGGGAGGGAATGAGCAGTACTTC
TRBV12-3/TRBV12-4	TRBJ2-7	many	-	CASSRSPYEQYF	TGTGCCAGCAGTCGTTCTCCTTACGAGCAGTACTTC
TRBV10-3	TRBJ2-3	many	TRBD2	CATGRMIGLAGTTDTQYF	TGTGCCACGGGGCGGATGATTGGGCTAGCGGGAACCACAGATACGCAGTATTTT
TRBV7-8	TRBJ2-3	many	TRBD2	CASSSILAGVGDTQYF	TGTGCCAGCAGCTCAATACTAGCGGGGGTAGGAGATACGCAGTATTTT
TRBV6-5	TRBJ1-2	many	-	CASSYDRSTANYGYTF	TGTGCCAGCAGTTACGACAGGTCAACTGCTAACTATGGCTACACCTTC
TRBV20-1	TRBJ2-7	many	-	CSASAGRGLDEQYF	TGCAGTGCTAGCGCCGGTCGGGGGCTAGACGAGCAGTACTTC
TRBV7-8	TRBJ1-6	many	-	CASSANRESPLHF	TGTGCCAGCAGCGCCAACAGGGAGTCACCCCTCCACTTT
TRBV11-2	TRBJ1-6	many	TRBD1	CASSGGTGQNSPLHF	TGTGCCAGCAGCGGCGGGACGGGACAGAATTCACCCCTCCACTTT
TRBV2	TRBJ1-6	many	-	CASRGTDGTNSPLHF	TGTGCCAGCAGAGGGACGGATGGGACAAATTCACCCCTCCACTTT
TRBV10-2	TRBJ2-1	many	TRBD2	CASTPTSGLGEQFF	TGCGCCAGCACCCCGACTAGCGGGCTGGGTGAGCAGTTCTTC
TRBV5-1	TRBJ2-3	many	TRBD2	CASRPGLAGMDTQYF	TGCGCCAGCAGGCCGGGACTAGCGGGAATGGATACGCAGTATTTT
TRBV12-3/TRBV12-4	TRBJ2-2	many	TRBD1	CASSLGDRVLSGELFF	TGTGCCAGCAGTTTAGGAGACAGGGTACTTTCCGGGGAGCTGTTTTTT
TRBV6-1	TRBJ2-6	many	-	CASSEPSGANVLTF	TGTGCCAGCAGTGAACCATCTGGGGCCAACGTCCTGACTTTC
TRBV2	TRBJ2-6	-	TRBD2	CASSVLAGGANVLTF	TGTGCCAGCAGTGTACTAGCGGGAGGGGCCAACGTCCTGACTTTC
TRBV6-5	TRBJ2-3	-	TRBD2	CASSLAGGQDTQYF	TGTGCCAGCAGCCTAGCGGGGGGGCAAGATACGCAGTATTTT
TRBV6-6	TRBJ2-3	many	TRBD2	CAIAGPSTDTQYF	TGTGCCATAGCGGGACCGAGCACAGATACGCAGTATTTT
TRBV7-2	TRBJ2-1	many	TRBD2	CASSLATSENNEQFF	TGTGCCAGCAGCTTAGCAACTAGCGAGAACAATGAGCAGTTCTTC
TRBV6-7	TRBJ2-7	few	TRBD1	CASSHAGTGNF	TGTGCCAGCAGTCACGCCGGGACAGGGAACTTC
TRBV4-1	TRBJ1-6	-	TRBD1	CASSPGQVNSPLHF	TGTGCCAGCAGCCCAGGACAGGTTAATTCACCCCTCCACTTT
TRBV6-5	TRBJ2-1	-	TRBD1	CASRKTGVGNEQFF	TGTGCCAGTAGAAAAACAGGGGTTGGGAATGAGCAGTTCTTC
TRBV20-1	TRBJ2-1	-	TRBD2	CSASSGGYSYNEQFF	TGCAGTGCTAGTTCCGGGGGGTACTCCTACAATGAGCAGTTCTTC
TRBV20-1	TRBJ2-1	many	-	CSQVPGPDNEQFF	TGCAGTCAGGTTCCGGGTCCCGACAATGAGCAGTTCTTC
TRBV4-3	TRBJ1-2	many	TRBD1	CASSPADRLYGYTF	TGCGCCAGCAGCCCGGCGGACAGGCTCTATGGCTACACCTTC
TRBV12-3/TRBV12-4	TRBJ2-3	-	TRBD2	CASSELAGGPPDTQYF	TGTGCCAGCAGTGAGTTAGCGGGGGGGCCCCCAGATACGCAGTATTTT
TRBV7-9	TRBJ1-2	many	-	CASSLLTQEPYGYTF	TGTGCCAGCAGCCTCCTGACTCAGGAACCTTATGGCTACACCTTC